The rows below give T cell receptor beta chains drawn from one sample of a study of blood T cell repertoires in COVID-19. Generated by immunoSEQ multiplex PCR, the TCRdb table keeps only in-frame clones and is missing some. The repertoire includes some 80,000 clones, roughly 90% of them detected once, and just over 2.5% sits in the top ten. Source material: peripheral blood. The receptors come from a man aged 50-60 years with COVID-19, enrolled during active disease. The CDR3 runs from the conserved cysteine through the conserved F or W. The D gene is left open where the match is weak. Size values are once, few and many counts, or a class for expanded clones, and some rows have none.

15,TRBJ1-3,NA,TRBV2,NA,TGTGCCAGCAGTGAAGGACATAGCTCTGGAAACACCATATATTTT,CASSEGHSSGNTIYF
14,TRBJ2-5,once,TRBV30,NA,TGTGCCTGGAGTACGGCAGGGAGGCAAGAGACCCAGTACTTC,CAWSTAGRQETQYF
13,TRBJ2-7,NA,TRBV4-3,NA,TGCGCCAGCAGCCAAGATCAGGACTACGAGCAGTACTTC,CASSQDQDYEQYF
16,TRBJ2-7,once,TRBV4-1,TRBD1,TGCGCCAGCAGCCAAGGGGGGGGACAGGGAGTGTGGGAGCAGTACTTC,CASSQGGGQGVWEQYF
13,TRBJ2-1,NA,TRBV19,NA,TGTGCCAGTAGTTTCTTGGGGGCGAATGAGCAGTTCTTC,CASSFLGANEQFF
17,TRBJ2-7,once,TRBV6-2/TRBV6-3,TRBD2,TGTGCCAGCAGCCAAGGACTAGCGGGAGAAAACTCCTACGAGCAGTACTTC,CASSQGLAGENSYEQYF
15,TRBJ2-7,NA,TRBV7-8,TRBD2,TGTGCCAGCAGCTACCTGACTAGCGGGAGTAACGAGCAGTACTTC,CASSYLTSGSNEQYF
14,TRBJ1-5,NA,TRBV19,NA,TGTGCCAGTCGGGCGCCAAGGGAGGGTCAGCCCCAGCATTTT,CASRAPREGQPQHF
16,TRBJ1-5,NA,TRBV28,NA,TGTGCCAGCAGTCCCCTCGGAGGCATAAACAATCAGCCCCAGCATTTT,CASSPLGGINNQPQHF
16,TRBJ2-2,NA,TRBV14,NA,TGTGCCAGCAGCTCACTTGGCAGGGTTAACACCGGGGAGCTGTTTTTT,CASSSLGRVNTGELFF
16,TRBJ2-5,NA,TRBV11-2,NA,TGTGCCAGCAGCTTAGCCTCTCAGGGCGGTGGAGAGACCCAGTACTTC,CASSLASQGGGETQYF
17,TRBJ2-2,NA,TRBV19,TRBD2,TGTGCCAGTACCATCGGCCTAGCGGGAGGGCGGACCGGGGAGCTGTTTTTT,CASTIGLAGGRTGELFF
15,TRBJ2-3,NA,TRBV29-1,TRBD1,TGCAGCGTTGTGACTACAGGGGGGAAGACAGATACGCAGTATTTT,CSVVTTGGKTDTQYF
13,TRBJ1-3,NA,TRBV6-1,NA,TGTGCCAGCAGCCAGGGCAGTGGAAACACCATATATTTT,CASSQGSGNTIYF
15,TRBJ1-6,once,TRBV10-3,NA,TGTGCCATCAGTGAACGGAGCTCCTATAATTCACCCCTCCACTTT,CAISERSSYNSPLHF
13,TRBJ2-7,NA,TRBV29-1,TRBD1,TGCAGCGTTGCGGTGGACAGGGTTTACGAGCAGTACTTC,CSVAVDRVYEQYF